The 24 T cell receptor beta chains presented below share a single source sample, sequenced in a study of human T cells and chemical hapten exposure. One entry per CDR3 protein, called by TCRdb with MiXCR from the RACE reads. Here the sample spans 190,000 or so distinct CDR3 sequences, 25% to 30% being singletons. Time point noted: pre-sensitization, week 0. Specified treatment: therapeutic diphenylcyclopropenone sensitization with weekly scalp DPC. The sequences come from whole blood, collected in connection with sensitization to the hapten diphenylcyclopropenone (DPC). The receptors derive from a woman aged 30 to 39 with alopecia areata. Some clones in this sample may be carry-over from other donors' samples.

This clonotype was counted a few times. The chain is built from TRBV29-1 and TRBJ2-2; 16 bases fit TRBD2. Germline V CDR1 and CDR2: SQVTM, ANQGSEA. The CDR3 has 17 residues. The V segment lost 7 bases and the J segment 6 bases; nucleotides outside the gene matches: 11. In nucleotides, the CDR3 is TGCAGCGCCGCGGGACTAGCGGGAGGGTCTTGGGCCGGGGAGCTGTTTTTT. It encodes CSAAGLAGGSWAGELFF.

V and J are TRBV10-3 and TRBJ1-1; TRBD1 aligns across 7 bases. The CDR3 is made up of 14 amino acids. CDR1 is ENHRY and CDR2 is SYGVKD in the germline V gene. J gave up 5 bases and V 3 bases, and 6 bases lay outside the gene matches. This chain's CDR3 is CAISDNRGSTEAFF. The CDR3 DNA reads TGTGCCATCAGTGATAACAGGGGAAGTACTGAAGCTTTCTTT.

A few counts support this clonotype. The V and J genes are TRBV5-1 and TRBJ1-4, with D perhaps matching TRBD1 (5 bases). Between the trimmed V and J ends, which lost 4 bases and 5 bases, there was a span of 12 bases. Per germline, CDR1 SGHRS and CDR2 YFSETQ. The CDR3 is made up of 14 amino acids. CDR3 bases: TGCGCCAGCAGCACCGGGACGAGGAATGAAAAACTGTTTTTT. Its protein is CASSTGTRNEKLFF.

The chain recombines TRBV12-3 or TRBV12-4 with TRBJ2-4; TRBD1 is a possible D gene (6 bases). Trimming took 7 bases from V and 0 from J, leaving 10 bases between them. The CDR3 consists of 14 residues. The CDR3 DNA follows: TGTGCCAGCATTTCAGGGGTAGCCAAAAACATTCAGTACTTC. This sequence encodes CASISGVAKNIQYF.

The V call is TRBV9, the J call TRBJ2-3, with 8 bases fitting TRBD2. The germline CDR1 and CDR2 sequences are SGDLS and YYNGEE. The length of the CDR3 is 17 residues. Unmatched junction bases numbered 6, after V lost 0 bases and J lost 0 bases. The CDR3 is CASSVDDAGGSTDTQYF. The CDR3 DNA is TGTGCCAGCAGCGTAGACGATGCGGGGGGAAGCACAGATACGCAGTATTTT.

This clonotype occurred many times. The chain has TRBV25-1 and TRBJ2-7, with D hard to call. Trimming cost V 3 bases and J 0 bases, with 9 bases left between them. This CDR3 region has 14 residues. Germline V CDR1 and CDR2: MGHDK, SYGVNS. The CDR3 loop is CASSDFRFSYEQYF. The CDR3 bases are TGTGCCAGCAGTGACTTCAGGTTCTCCTACGAGCAGTACTTC.

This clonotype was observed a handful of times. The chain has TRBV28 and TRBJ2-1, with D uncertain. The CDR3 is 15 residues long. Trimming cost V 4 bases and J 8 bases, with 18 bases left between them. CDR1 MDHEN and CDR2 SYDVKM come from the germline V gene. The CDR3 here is CASSSSAPLDDEQFF. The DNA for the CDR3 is TGTGCCAGCAGTTCGTCGGCCCCGCTAGATGATGAGCAGTTCTTC.

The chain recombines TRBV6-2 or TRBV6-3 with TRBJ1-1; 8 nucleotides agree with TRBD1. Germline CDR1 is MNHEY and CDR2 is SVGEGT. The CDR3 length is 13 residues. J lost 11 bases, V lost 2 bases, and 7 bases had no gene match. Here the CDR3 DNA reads TGTGCCAGCAGTTACGGGACAGGCTTGATTGCTTTCTTT. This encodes CASSYGTGLIAFF.

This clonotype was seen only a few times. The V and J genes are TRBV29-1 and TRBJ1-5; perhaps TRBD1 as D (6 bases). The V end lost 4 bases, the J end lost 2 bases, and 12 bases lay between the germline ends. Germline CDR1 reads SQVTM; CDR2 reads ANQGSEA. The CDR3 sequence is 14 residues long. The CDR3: CSVGGGRGNQPQHF. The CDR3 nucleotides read TGCAGCGTTGGGGGGGGCCGGGGCAATCAGCCCCAGCATTTT.

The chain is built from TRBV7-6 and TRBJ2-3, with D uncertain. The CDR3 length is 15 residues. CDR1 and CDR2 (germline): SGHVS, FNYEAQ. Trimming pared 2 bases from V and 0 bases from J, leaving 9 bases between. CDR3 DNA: TGTGCCAGCAGCTTATCCTTAACTAGCACAGATACGCAGTATTTT. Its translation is CASSLSLTSTDTQYF.

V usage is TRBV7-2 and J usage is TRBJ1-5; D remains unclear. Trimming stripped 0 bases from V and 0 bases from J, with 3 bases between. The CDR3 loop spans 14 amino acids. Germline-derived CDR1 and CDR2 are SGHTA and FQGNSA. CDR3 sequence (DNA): TGTGCCAGCAGCTTAGCCCCTAGCAATCAGCCCCAGCATTTT. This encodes CASSLAPSNQPQHF.

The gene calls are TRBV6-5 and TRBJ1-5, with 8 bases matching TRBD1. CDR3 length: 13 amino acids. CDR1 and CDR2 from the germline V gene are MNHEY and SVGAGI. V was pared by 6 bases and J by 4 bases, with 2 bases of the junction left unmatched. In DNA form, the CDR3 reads TGTGCCAGCAGGGGGACAGGTAATCAGCCCCAGCATTTT. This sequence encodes CASRGTGNQPQHF.

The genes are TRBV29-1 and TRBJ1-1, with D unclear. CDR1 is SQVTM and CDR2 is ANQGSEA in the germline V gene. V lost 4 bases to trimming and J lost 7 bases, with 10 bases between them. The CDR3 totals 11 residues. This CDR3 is CSVVVGSEAFF. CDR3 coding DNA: TGCAGCGTTGTTGTCGGAAGTGAAGCTTTCTTT.

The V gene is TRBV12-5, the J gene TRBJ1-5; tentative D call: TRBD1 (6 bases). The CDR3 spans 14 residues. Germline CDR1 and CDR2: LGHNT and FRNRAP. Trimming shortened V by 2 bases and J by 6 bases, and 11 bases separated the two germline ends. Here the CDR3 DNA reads TGTGCTAGTGGTTTGTTCCTCAGGGGTCAGCCCCAGCATTTT. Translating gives CASGLFLRGQPQHF.

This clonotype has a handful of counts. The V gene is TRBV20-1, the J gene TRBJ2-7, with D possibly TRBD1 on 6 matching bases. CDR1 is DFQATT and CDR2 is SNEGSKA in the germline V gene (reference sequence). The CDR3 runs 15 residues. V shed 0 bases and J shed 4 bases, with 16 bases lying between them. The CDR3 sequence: CSARDVQGSKYEQYF. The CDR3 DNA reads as TGCAGTGCTAGAGATGTCCAGGGGTCTAAATACGAGCAGTACTTC.

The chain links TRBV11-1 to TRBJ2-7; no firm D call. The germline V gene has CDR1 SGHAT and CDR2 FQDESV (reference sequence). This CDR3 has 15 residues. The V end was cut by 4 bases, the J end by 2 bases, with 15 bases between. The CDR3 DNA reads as TGTGCCAGCAGCTCATACGGGCAGCCACCCTACGAGCAGTACTTC. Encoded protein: CASSSYGQPPYEQYF.

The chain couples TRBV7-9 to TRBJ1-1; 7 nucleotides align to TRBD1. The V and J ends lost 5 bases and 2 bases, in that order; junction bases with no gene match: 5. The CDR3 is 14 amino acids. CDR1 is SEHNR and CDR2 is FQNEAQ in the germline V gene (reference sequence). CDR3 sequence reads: CASSRGQRNTEAFF. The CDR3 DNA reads TGTGCCAGCAGCAGGGGACAGAGAAACACTGAAGCTTTCTTT.

The CDR3 DNA sequence: TGTGCCAGCAGCAAAGTTCCGAACACTGAAGCTTTCTTT. Protein product: CASSKVPNTEAFF. The rearrangement uses TRBV21-1 and TRBJ1-1. TRBV21-1 is a documented pseudogene. The length of the CDR3 is 13 residues.

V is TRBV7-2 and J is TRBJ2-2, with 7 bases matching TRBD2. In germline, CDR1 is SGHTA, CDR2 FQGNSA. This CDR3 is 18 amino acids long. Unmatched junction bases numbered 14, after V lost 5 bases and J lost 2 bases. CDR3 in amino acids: CASSTGGGGTFNTGELFF. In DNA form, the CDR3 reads TGTGCCAGCAGCACAGGTGGGGGGGGAACGTTTAACACCGGGGAGCTGTTTTTT.

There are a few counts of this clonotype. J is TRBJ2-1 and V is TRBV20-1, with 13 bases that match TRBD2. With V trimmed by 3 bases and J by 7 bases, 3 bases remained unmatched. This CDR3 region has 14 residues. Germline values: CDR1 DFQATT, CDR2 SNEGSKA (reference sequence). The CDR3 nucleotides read TGCAGTGCTAGCGGACTAGCGGGGGCGAATGAGCAGTTCTTC. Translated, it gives CSASGLAGANEQFF.

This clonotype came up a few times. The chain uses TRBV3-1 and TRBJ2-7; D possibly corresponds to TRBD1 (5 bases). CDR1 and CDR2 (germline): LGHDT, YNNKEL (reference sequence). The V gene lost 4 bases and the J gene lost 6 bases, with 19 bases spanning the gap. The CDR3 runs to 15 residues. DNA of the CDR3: TGTGCCAGCAGCCGTAGTGATGTCAGGGCCGTCGAGCAGTACTTC. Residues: CASSRSDVRAVEQYF.

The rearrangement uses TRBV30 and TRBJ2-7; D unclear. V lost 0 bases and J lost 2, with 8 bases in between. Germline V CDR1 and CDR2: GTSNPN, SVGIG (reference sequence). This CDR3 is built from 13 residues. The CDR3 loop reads CAWSVGVTYEQYF. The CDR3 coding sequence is TGTGCCTGGAGTGTCGGCGTAACCTACGAGCAGTACTTC.

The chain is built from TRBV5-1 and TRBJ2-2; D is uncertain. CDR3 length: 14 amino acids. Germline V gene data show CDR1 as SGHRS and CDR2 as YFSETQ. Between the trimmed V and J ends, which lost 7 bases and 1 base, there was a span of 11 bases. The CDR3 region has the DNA TGCGCCAGCCGGAAACCACAGAACACCGGGGAGCTGTTTTTT. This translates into CASRKPQNTGELFF.

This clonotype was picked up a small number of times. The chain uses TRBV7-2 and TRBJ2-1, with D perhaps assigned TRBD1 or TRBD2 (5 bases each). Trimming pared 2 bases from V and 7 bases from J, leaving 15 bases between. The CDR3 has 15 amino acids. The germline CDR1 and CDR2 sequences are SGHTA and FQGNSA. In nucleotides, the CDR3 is TGTGCCAGCAGCTTAAAGTGGGACCCTAGGAATGAGCAGTTCTTC. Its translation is CASSLKWDPRNEQFF.